This T cell receptor (beta chain) was retrieved from a study of vaccination and CD4 T cells after COVID-19. The wider study: At a median about 95 days (range 35 to 161) after diagnosis, post-COVID samples were drawn.

Described treatment: roughly 11-day PBMC culture with coronavirus spike peptide pools or control peptides (ViraFEST assay). Via ViraFEST, peptide pools expanded antigen-specific T cells before TCR sequencing. The positive PCR dates, which preceded the US Alpha, Beta and Delta variants, fell between March and December 2020. Worth noting for this clonotype: Its antigen is undetermined. Since a much larger clone is just one base distant, this may be a read error.

Sequenced with the Oncomine TCR Beta short-read assay was DNA taken from cultured CD4+ T cells. From CD4+ T cells that had been cultured, genomic DNA was extracted. TCRdb itself ran the PCR reads through MiXCR, one entry per CDR3 protein. The sample comprises 21,000 or so distinct CDR3 sequences, 70% of which are singletons, and about 9% rests with the top ten. Germline values: CDR1 SGHTA, CDR2 FQGNSA. The CDR3 sequence is 13 residues long. V lost 5 bases to trimming and J lost 0 bases, with 7 bases between them. The sequenced material came from CD4+ T cells from blood, cultured in vitro. This clonotype was sampled from a human donor who had recovered from COVID-19. This sequence joins TRBV7-2 and TRBJ1-1; unclear D gene. CDR3 sequence reads: CASSAQMNTEAFF. In DNA, the CDR3 is TGTGCCAGCAGCGCACAGATGAACACTGAAGCTTTCTTT.